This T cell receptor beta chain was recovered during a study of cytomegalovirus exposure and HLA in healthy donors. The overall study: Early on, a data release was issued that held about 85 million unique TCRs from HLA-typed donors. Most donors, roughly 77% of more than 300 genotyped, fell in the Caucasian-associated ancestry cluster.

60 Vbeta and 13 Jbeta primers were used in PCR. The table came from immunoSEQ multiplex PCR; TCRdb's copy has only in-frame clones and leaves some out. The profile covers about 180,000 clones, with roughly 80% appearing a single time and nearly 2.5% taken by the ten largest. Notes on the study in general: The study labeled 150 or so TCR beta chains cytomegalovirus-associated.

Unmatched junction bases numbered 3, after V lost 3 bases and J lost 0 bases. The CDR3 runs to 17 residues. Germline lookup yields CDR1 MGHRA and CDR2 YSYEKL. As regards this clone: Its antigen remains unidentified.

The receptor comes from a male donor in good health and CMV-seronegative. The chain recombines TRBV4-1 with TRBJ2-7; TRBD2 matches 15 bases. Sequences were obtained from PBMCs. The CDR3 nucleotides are TGCGCCAGCAGCCACCGGACTAGCGGGGGGGACTCCTACGAGCAGTACTTC. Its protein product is CASSHRTSGGDSYEQYF.